A single sample is the source of the 10 T cell receptor beta chains below, sequenced in a study of shared clonotypes between healthy human individuals. Method: immunoSEQ multiplex PCR; TCRdb's copy keeps in-frame clones and lacks some. Here the sample spans some 2,400,000 clones, around 95% being singletons. Sequences were obtained from naive CD4+ T cells sorted from blood. As for subset: CD45RA+ positively selected. These receptors were collected from a man between 18 and 29 years old in good health.

This sequence joins TRBV5-1 and TRBJ2-3, with 9 bases aligning to TRBD1. Unmatched junction bases numbered 5, after V lost 6 bases and J lost 0 bases. Germline CDR1 SGHRS, CDR2 YFSETQ. CDR3 size: 15 residues. Written as DNA, the CDR3 is TGCGCCAGCACCGGGGGGACAGGGAGCACAGATACGCAGTATTTT. Translated, it gives CASTGGTGSTDTQYF.

The chain links TRBV7-9 to TRBJ2-7, with 11 bases that match TRBD2. This CDR3 contains 15 residues. Trimming removed 5 bases from V and 2 bases from J; junction bases left unmatched: 5. Per the germline V gene, CDR1 is SEHNR and CDR2 is FQNEAQ (reference sequence). CDR3 sequence reads: CASSPGTSGTYEQYF. The CDR3 nucleotides read TGTGCCAGCAGCCCAGGGACTAGCGGCACCTACGAGCAGTACTTC.

The chain has TRBV7-9 and TRBJ2-5, with TRBD2 matching 10 bases. Per germline, CDR1 SEHNR and CDR2 FQNEAQ (reference sequence). This CDR3 spans 15 amino acids. With V trimmed by 4 bases and J by 1 base, 3 bases remained unmatched. DNA of the CDR3: TGTGCCAGCAGCTCGCTAGCGGGGGTCCAAGAGACCCAGTACTTC. Protein: CASSSLAGVQETQYF.

This chain connects TRBV19 to TRBJ1-2, with 7 bases that match TRBD1. V lost 2 bases and J lost 8; bases outside the gene matches: 14. Germline CDR1 reads LNHDA; CDR2 reads SQIVND (reference sequence). This CDR3 has 16 amino acids. The CDR3 is CASSISTPEGAAGYTF. The DNA for the CDR3 is TGTGCCAGTAGTATATCGACCCCCGAGGGGGCGGCAGGCTACACCTTC.

The chain joins TRBV7-2 to TRBJ2-1, with D possibly TRBD2 on 5 matching bases. CDR1 SGHTA and CDR2 FQGNSA come from the germline V gene. This CDR3 has 14 amino acids. Trimming shortened V by 5 bases and J by 5 bases, and 13 bases separated the two germline ends. CDR3 sequence (DNA): TGTGCCAGCAGCCCACGGACTTACCACAATGAGCAGTTCTTC. Its translation: CASSPRTYHNEQFF.

This sequence joins TRBV4-3 and TRBJ1-2; D is perhaps TRBD1 (5 bases). V lost 0 bases and J 5 bases, leaving 16 bases between the germline ends. Germline lookup yields CDR1 LGHNA and CDR2 YSLEER. This CDR3 contains 16 residues. This chain's CDR3 is CASSQDSTPEGYGYTF. The CDR3 nucleotides read TGCGCCAGCAGCCAAGATTCGACTCCTGAGGGGTATGGCTACACCTTC.

The genes are TRBV5-1 and TRBJ2-2; D possibly corresponds to TRBD1 (6 bases). The ends were cut back, 3 bases at V and 2 bases at J, with 20 bases in the middle. The CDR3 has 18 residues. Germline CDR1 is SGHRS and CDR2 is YFSETQ. The CDR3 here is CASSYGQPSYLNTGELFF. DNA of the CDR3: TGCGCCAGCAGCTACGGACAGCCCTCCTATCTTAACACCGGGGAGCTGTTTTTT.

The chain is built from TRBV28 and TRBJ1-4; the D gene is possibly TRBD1 (5 bases). Trimming took off 8 bases at V and 0 bases at J, with 22 bases between the two ends. The CDR3 sequence is 18 residues long. Germline V gives CDR1 MDHEN, CDR2 SYDVKM. CDR3 sequence (DNA): TGTGCCAGCGGCCTCTGGGGGGGACGTTTTGCAACTAATGAAAAACTGTTTTTT. It specifies CASGLWGGRFATNEKLFF.

V usage is TRBV18 and J usage is TRBJ2-3; unclear D gene. The CDR3 is 14 residues long. The V and J ends lost 1 base and 3 bases respectively, with 8 bases between them. Germline-derived CDR1 and CDR2 are KGHSH and LQKENI. The CDR3 is CASSPLETTDTQYF. Written as DNA, the CDR3 is TGTGCCAGCTCACCACTAGAAACGACAGATACGCAGTATTTT.

This chain connects TRBV5-1 to TRBJ2-1; 14 nucleotides match TRBD2. CDR3 length: 15 amino acids. The germline V gene encodes CDR1 SGHRS and CDR2 YFSETQ. V lost 5 bases and J lost 7; bases outside the gene matches: 5. The CDR3 is CASSGLAGGRNEQFF. CDR3 nucleotide sequence: TGCGCCAGCAGTGGACTAGCGGGAGGACGGAATGAGCAGTTCTTC.